A selection of T cell receptor beta chains follows, all from one sample in a study of blood T cell repertoires in COVID-19. Clones were sequenced by immunoSEQ multiplex PCR, and TCRdb holds only the in-frame ones, with some missing. The sample lists 300,000 to 400,000 clones, 91% seen once, with 3% to 4% in the top ten. What was sequenced was peripheral blood. The receptors stem from a woman under 30 who had recovered from COVID-19. The CDR3 runs from the conserved cysteine through the conserved F or W. The D gene is left open where the match is weak. For some rows the clone size is stated as once, few or many, or as a class when expanded; others skip it.

J gene | D gene | clone size | V gene | CDR3 protein | CDR3 DNA
TRBJ2-3 | TRBD2 | once | TRBV19 | CASSTRLAGDSDTQYF | TGTGCCAGTAGTACCCGACTAGCGGGAGATTCAGATACGCAGTATTTT
TRBJ1-2 | TRBD1 | - | TRBV3-1/TRBV3-2 | CASSGRDRNYGYTF | TGTGCCAGCAGCGGCCGGGACAGGAACTATGGCTACACCTTC
TRBJ1-2 | TRBD1 | - | TRBV7-2 | CASSLVQGAGRSYTF | TGTGCCAGCAGCTTAGTCCAGGGGGCTGGTAGGAGCTACACCTTC
TRBJ1-2 | TRBD1 | - | TRBV19 | CASSTLDRGGGYTF | TGTGCCAGTAGTACCCTCGACAGGGGTGGTGGCTACACCTTC
TRBJ2-1 | - | - | TRBV7-2 | CASSLEWAGSTYNEQFF | TGTGCCAGCAGCTTAGAATGGGCGGGAAGTACCTACAATGAGCAGTTCTTC
TRBJ1-2 | - | - | TRBV30 | CAWNPNPGSGYGYTF | TGTGCCTGGAACCCAAACCCAGGGTCGGGCTATGGCTACACCTTC
TRBJ2-1 | - | - | TRBV12-3/TRBV12-4 | CASSLGLNEQFF | TGTGCCAGCAGTTTAGGACTCAATGAGCAGTTCTTC
TRBJ2-2 | TRBD1 | - | TRBV9 | CASSFRDRGHGELFF | TGTGCCAGCAGCTTCCGGGACAGGGGCCACGGGGAGCTGTTTTTT
TRBJ1-2 | - | once | TRBV18 | CASSPEQLNYGYTF | TGTGCCAGCTCACCCGAACAGTTAAACTATGGCTACACCTTC
TRBJ2-1 | TRBD2 | - | TRBV19 | CASKSAGAYNEQFF | TGTGCCAGTAAGTCAGCGGGGGCCTACAATGAGCAGTTCTTC
TRBJ1-6 | - | - | TRBV7-2 | CASSPEPTVRNSPLHF | TGTGCCAGCAGCCCGGAACCGACAGTGCGTAATTCACCCCTCCACTTT
TRBJ2-6 | - | few | TRBV11-2 | CASSLRSGANSGANVLTF | TGTGCCAGCAGCTTAAGGTCAGGGGCCAACTCTGGGGCCAACGTCCTGACTTTC
TRBJ2-5 | TRBD1 | - | TRBV2 | CASAGQGVQETQYF | TGTGCCAGTGCGGGACAGGGGGTCCAAGAGACCCAGTACTTC
TRBJ2-1 | TRBD2 | - | TRBV5-4 | CASSRGTSGRGEQFF | TGTGCCAGCAGCAGAGGGACTAGCGGGAGGGGAGAGCAGTTCTTC
TRBJ2-3 | - | - | TRBV15 | CATSRDVRESADTQYF | TGTGCCACCAGCAGAGATGTACGGGAGTCGGCAGATACGCAGTATTTT
TRBJ2-1 | TRBD1 | - | TRBV9 | CASSVEGAAYNEQFF | TGTGCCAGCAGCGTAGAGGGGGCCGCTTACAATGAGCAGTTCTTC
TRBJ2-5 | - | once | TRBV12-3/TRBV12-4 | CASGRGKQATQYF | TGTGCCAGCGGCCGAGGGAAGCAAGCGACCCAGTACTTC
TRBJ1-2 | - | - | TRBV18 | CASSPGLPGASNGYTF | TGTGCCAGCTCACCAGGGTTGCCTGGGGCCTCCAATGGCTACACCTTC
TRBJ1-2 | - | once | TRBV30 | CAWSVGPGSYGYTF | TGTGCCTGGAGTGTCGGTCCCGGTTCCTATGGCTACACCTTC
TRBJ2-5 | - | - | TRBV12-3/TRBV12-4 | CASSLNIIETQYF | TGTGCCAGCAGTTTGAACATCATAGAGACCCAGTACTTC
TRBJ1-5 | - | - | TRBV18 | CASSPYTVNAQPQHF | TGTGCCAGCTCACCATACACAGTCAATGCTCAGCCCCAGCATTTT
TRBJ2-1 | TRBD2 | - | TRBV4-1 | CASSQDSASGTPFFF | TGCGCCAGCAGCCAAGATTCGGCTAGCGGGACCCCCTTTTTCTTC
TRBJ2-5 | - | - | TRBV14 | CASSQDRTGGGPRETQYF | TGTGCCAGCAGCCAAGATCGAACAGGGGGAGGGCCGAGAGAGACCCAGTACTTC
TRBJ2-6 | - | - | TRBV19 | CASSQPAAFSGANVLTF | TGTGCCTCCTCCCAACCTGCGGCCTTCTCTGGGGCCAACGTCCTGACTTTC
TRBJ2-3 | TRBD2 | - | TRBV20-1 | CSASLCLRREFASSTDTQYF | TGCAGTGCTAGTCTCTGTTTACGGCGGGAGTTCGCCTCTAGCACAGATACGCAGTATTTT
TRBJ2-2 | - | - | TRBV30 | CAWNPPGVSTGELFF | TGTGCCTGGAATCCTCCGGGAGTGAGCACCGGGGAGCTGTTTTTT
TRBJ1-4 | TRBD1 | - | TRBV19 | CASSIRDRVGEKLFF | TGTGCCAGTAGTATCCGCGACAGGGTTGGCGAAAAACTGTTTTTT
TRBJ1-5 | TRBD1 | - | TRBV19 | CASSIVAGTGWNQPQHF | TGTGCCAGTAGTATAGTCGCCGGGACAGGGTGGAATCAGCCCCAGCATTTT
TRBJ1-5 | - | - | TRBV10-2 | CASSEPFQPQHF | TGCGCCAGCAGTGAGCCCTTTCAGCCCCAGCATTTT
TRBJ1-5 | - | - | TRBV9 | CASSVGGGASQPQHF | TGTGCCAGCAGCGTAGGTGGGGGGGCATCTCAGCCCCAGCATTTT
TRBJ2-5 | TRBD2 | - | TRBV9 | CASSVVASGGQETQYF | TGTGCCAGCAGCGTAGTGGCTAGCGGGGGTCAAGAGACCCAGTACTTC